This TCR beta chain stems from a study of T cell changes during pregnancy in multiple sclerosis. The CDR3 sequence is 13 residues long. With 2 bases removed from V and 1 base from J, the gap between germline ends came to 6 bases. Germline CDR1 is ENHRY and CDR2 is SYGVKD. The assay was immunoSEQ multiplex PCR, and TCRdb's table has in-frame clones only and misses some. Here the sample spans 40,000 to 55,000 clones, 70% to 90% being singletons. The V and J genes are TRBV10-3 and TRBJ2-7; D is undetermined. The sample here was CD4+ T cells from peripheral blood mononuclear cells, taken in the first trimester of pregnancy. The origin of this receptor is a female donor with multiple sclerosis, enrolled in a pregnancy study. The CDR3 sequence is CAISEETSYEQYF. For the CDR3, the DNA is TGTGCCATCAGTGAGGAAACTTCCTACGAGCAGTACTTC.